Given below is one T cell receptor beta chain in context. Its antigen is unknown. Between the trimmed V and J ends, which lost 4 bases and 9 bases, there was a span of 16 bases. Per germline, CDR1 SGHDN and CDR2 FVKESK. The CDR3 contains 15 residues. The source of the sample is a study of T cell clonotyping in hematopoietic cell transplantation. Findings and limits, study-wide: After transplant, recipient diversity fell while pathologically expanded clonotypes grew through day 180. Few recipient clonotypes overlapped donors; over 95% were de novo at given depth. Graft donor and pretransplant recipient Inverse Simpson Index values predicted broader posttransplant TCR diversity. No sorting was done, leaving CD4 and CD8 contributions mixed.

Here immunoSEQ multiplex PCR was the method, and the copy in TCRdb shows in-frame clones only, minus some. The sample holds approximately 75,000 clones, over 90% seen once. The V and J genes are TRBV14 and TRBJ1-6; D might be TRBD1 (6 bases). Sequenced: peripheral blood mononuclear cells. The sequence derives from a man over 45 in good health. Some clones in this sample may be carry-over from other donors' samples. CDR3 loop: CASSRDAGVSSPLHF. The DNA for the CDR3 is TGTGCCAGCAGCCGCGACGCAGGGGTCAGTTCACCCCTCCACTTT.